These T cell receptor beta chains were read from a single sample in a study of blood T cell repertoires in COVID-19. Assay: immunoSEQ multiplex PCR; the TCRdb copy retains only in-frame clones and omits some. The table lists under 85,000 clones, around four fifths of them singletons. Sequenced input: peripheral blood. These receptors originate from a human donor in a cohort sampled during active COVID-19. Both conserved end residues are part of each CDR3.

J: TRBJ1-5
V: TRBV7-8
CDR3: CASSSGLGLEAQHF

J: TRBJ1-5
V: TRBV6-1
CDR3: CASSGTARGGSQPQHF

J: TRBJ2-1
V: TRBV11-3
CDR3: CASSGVDEQFF

J: TRBJ2-5
V: TRBV6-2/TRBV6-3
CDR3: CASSYSIQGSATQYF

J: TRBJ2-3
V: TRBV27
CDR3: CASAPGGGTATQYF

J: TRBJ2-3
V: TRBV19
CDR3: CASSDRGGTDTQYF

J: TRBJ2-6
V: TRBV4-2
CDR3: CASSQDMGAGGANVLTF

J: TRBJ1-3
V: TRBV5-1
CDR3: CASSLDWTAGNTIYF

J: TRBJ1-6
V: TRBV28
CDR3: CASSSRTGGLNSPLHF

J: TRBJ2-2
V: TRBV3-1/TRBV3-2
CDR3: CASSLRGGRGERELFF

J: TRBJ2-1
V: TRBV11-3
CDR3: CASSLRGTGGNEQFF

J: TRBJ1-4
V: TRBV28
CDR3: CASSLTGEKLFF

J: TRBJ1-5
V: TRBV2
CDR3: CASSVLPERQPQHF

J: TRBJ1-1
V: TRBV13
CDR3: CASSPPGRNFTEAFF

J: TRBJ2-4
V: TRBV15
CDR3: CATSRVLAGTKDF

J: TRBJ1-4
V: TRBV7-9
CDR3: CASSTGTGVGEKLFF

J: TRBJ2-3
V: TRBV29-1
CDR3: CSVDTGDVNTQYF

J: TRBJ1-5
V: TRBV7-2
CDR3: CASSGVQGGQPQHF

J: TRBJ1-6
V: TRBV6-5
CDR3: CASSYSTGEDPLHF

J: TRBJ1-1
V: TRBV6-1
CDR3: CASSHLNTEAFF

J: TRBJ2-1
V: TRBV6-4
CDR3: CASSPLAGGGSYNEQFF

J: TRBJ2-1
V: TRBV7-9
CDR3: CASSQRQGRLFDEQFF